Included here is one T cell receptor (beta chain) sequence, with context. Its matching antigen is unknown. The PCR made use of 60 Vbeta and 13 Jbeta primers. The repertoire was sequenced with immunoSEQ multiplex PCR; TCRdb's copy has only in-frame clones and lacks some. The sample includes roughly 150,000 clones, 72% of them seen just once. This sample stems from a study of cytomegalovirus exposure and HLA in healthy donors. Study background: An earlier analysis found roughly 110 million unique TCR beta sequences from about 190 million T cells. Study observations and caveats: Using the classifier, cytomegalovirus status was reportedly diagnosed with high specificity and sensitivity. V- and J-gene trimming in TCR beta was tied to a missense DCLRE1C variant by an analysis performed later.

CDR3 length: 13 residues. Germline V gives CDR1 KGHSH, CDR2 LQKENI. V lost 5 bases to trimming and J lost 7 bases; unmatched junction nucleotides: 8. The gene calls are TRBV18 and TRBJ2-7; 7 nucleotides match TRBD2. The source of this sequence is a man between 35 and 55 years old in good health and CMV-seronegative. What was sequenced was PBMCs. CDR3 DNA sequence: TGTGCCAGCTCAGGGAGCGCCGGGGGGGAGCAGTACTTC. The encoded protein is CASSGSAGGEQYF.